This TCR beta chain came from a study of OX40 agonist ivuxolimab in advanced cancers. Study information: It was ivuxolimab, an agonistic anti-OX40 (CD134) antibody, that patients were treated with. All patients had ivuxolimab intravenously every 2 weeks at 0.01 to 10 mg/kg. Findings of the study overall: Low normalized T-cell clonal expansion also characterized some of the nonresponders.

Using immunoSEQ multiplex PCR, the repertoire was profiled, and TCRdb retains in-frame clones only, with some absent. This table holds over 95,000 clones, more than 85% found once. Trimming cost V 4 bases and J 6 bases, with 13 bases left between them. This CDR3 has 13 amino acids. The germline gives CDR1 SGHTA, CDR2 FQGTGA. Blood samples were obtained at baseline, cycle 4 day 1, and cycle 7 day 1. Worth noting for this clone: Its matching antigen is unknown.

This sequence joins TRBV7-3 and TRBJ2-7; a weak D match, TRBD2 (6 bases). The sequence was obtained from an adult with an advanced solid tumor such as melanoma, head and neck, liver or kidney cancer. Sequencing was performed on CD4+ or CD8+ T cells sorted from blood, taken in a trial of the OX40 agonist ivuxolimab. The CDR3 sequence: CASSYGGRVEQYF. In nucleotides, the CDR3 is TGTGCCAGCAGCTACGGGGGAAGGGTCGAGCAGTACTTC.